One and the same sample provided the 17 T cell receptor beta chains below, sequenced in a study of CD8 T cells in ankylosing spondylitis. Via MiXCR, TCRdb re-called the 5' RACE reads, giving one row per CDR3 protein. The sample records a few hundred thousand distinct CDR3 sequences, 18% being singletons. Study results and caveats: Characteristic of ankylosing spondylitis blood, it appeared, was a TCR beta motif comprising eight highly homologous variants.

Their antigens are not known. Sequencing was performed on blood, either unsorted or a sorted T cell fraction (not recorded which). Source of these receptors: a male donor with ankylosing spondylitis.

The gene calls are TRBV7-9 and TRBJ2-3, with TRBD2 identical over 10 bases. In germline, CDR1 is SEHNR, CDR2 FQNEAQ (reference sequence). The CDR3 length is 16 residues. Unmatched junction bases numbered 6, after V lost 1 base and J lost 5 bases. In DNA, the CDR3 is TGTGCCAGCAGCTTAGGACTAGCGGGCCCGGAAGATACGCAGTATTTT. Amino acids: CASSLGLAGPEDTQYF.

The chain is built from TRBV7-9 and TRBJ2-7, with D possibly TRBD1 on 6 matching bases. This CDR3 contains 15 residues. The V gene lost 6 bases and the J gene lost 2 bases, with 17 bases spanning the gap. The germline V gene encodes CDR1 SEHNR and CDR2 FQNEAQ (reference sequence). The DNA for the CDR3 is TGTGCCAGCAGGTCACAGGGATCCCTAGCCTACGAGCAGTACTTC. Encoded protein: CASRSQGSLAYEQYF.

This clonotype was seen a few times. The chain employs TRBV9 and TRBJ2-7; tentatively, D is TRBD2 (6 bases). CDR1 and CDR2 (germline): SGDLS, YYNGEE. This CDR3 spans 15 amino acids. The ends were cut back, 0 bases at V and 3 bases at J, with 13 bases in the middle. CDR3 bases: TGTGCCAGCAGCGTAGGTAGCGACGGGAGCTACGAGCAGTACTTC. Translated, it gives CASSVGSDGSYEQYF.

CDR3 sequence reads: CASTGGTEAFF. CDR3 in DNA: TGTGCCAGCACTGGGGGCACTGAAGCTTTCTTT. The chain uses TRBV7-9 and TRBJ1-1; TRBD1 is a possible D gene (5 bases). The CDR3 length is 11 residues. Germline V lookup: CDR1 SEHNR, CDR2 FQNEAQ (reference sequence). Trimming removed 7 bases from V and 4 bases from J, with 7 bases in between.

The CDR3 here is CASSLPGGYQPQHF. CDR3 nucleotide sequence: TGTGCCAGCAGTCTCCCGGGGGGCTATCAGCCCCAGCATTTT. The J gene is TRBJ1-5, the V gene TRBV7-8; TRBD1 is a possible D gene (6 bases). The V and J ends lost 6 bases and 5 bases respectively, with 14 bases between them. The germline V gene has CDR1 SGHVS and CDR2 FQNEAQ. CDR3 length: 14 amino acids.

This clonotype has only a few counts. The chain combines TRBV6-2 or TRBV6-3 with TRBJ2-7, with 7 bases matching TRBD2. The CDR3 is 18 amino acids. V lost 2 bases and J lost 5; bases outside the gene matches: 18. CDR1 MNHEY and CDR2 SVGEGT come from the germline V gene. CDR3 sequence reads: CASSYQRLASTIWDEQYF. CDR3 nucleotide sequence: TGTGCCAGCAGTTACCAAAGACTAGCCTCGACTATCTGGGACGAGCAGTACTTC.

V and J are TRBV19 and TRBJ1-1; 7 bases are shared with TRBD1. The CDR3 runs to 15 residues. In germline, CDR1 is LNHDA, CDR2 SQIVND (reference sequence). Trimming cost V 4 bases and J 2 bases; bases outside gene matches: 7. CDR3 sequence reads: CASSKEDRYNTEAFF. CDR3 nucleotides: TGTGCCAGTAGTAAGGAGGACAGGTACAACACTGAAGCTTTCTTT.

V usage is TRBV5-1 and J usage is TRBJ1-5; tentatively, D is TRBD1 (6 bases). Germline CDR1 and CDR2: SGHRS and YFSETQ. This CDR3 contains 16 residues. Trimming took 4 bases from V and 1 from J, leaving 15 bases between them. CDR3 nucleotide sequence: TGCGCCAGCAGCCGGAGCAGGGACATGAGCAATCAGCCCCAGCATTTT. This encodes CASSRSRDMSNQPQHF.

The chain combines TRBV3-1 with TRBJ1-1, with 8 bases lining up with TRBD1. Per germline, CDR1 LGHDT and CDR2 YNNKEL (reference sequence). V was clipped by 5 bases and J by 5 bases; unmatched bases: 4. The CDR3 length is 13 residues. In nucleotides, the CDR3 is TGTGCCAGCAGCGCGACAGGGGAGACTGAAGCTTTCTTT. Protein sequence: CASSATGETEAFF.

The CDR3, as DNA: TGCAGCGTCGTTGGGTCCCTCGGAGCCACTGAAGCTTTCTTT. Its protein product is CSVVGSLGATEAFF. The chain links TRBV29-1 to TRBJ1-1; no reliable D call. V was clipped by 6 bases and J by 4 bases, with 18 bases between them. Germline assignment: CDR1 SQVTM and CDR2 ANQGSEA. The CDR3 spans 14 residues.

The genes are TRBV27 and TRBJ1-1, with 9 bases matching TRBD1. CDR1 is MNHEY and CDR2 is SMNVEV in the germline V gene (reference sequence). This CDR3 is 13 amino acids long. After removal of 5 bases from V and 8 bases from J, the junction contained 6 bases not matched to a gene. CDR3 bases: TGTGCCAGCAGTCACGACAGGGGGGGAGAAGCTTTCTTT. Amino acids: CASSHDRGGEAFF.

This clonotype has a handful of counts. The chain combines TRBV4-3 with TRBJ2-7; 13 nucleotides match TRBD2. V trimming: 0 bases; J trimming: 5 bases; junction bases outside the gene matches: 4. The length of the CDR3 is 16 residues. Germline CDR1 reads LGHNA; CDR2 reads YSLEER. CDR3 in DNA: TGCGCCAGCAGCCAAGATCGACTAGCGGGAGGCAACGAGCAGTACTTC. This codes for CASSQDRLAGGNEQYF.

This clonotype was detected only a few times. CDR3 in DNA: TGTGCCAGCAGTTACTCGATGCAAGGAGGCTACACCTTC. The encoded protein is CASSYSMQGGYTF. The chain combines TRBV6-5 with TRBJ1-2; D call uncertain. Germline V gene data show CDR1 as MNHEY and CDR2 as SVGAGI. Trimming removed 0 bases at V and 8 bases at J, with 10 bases between. This CDR3 has 13 amino acids.

CDR3 sequence (DNA): TGCAGCGTCCTCGGGGGGCGGGACACCTCCTACGAGCAGTACTTC. Its translation: CSVLGGRDTSYEQYF. The V call is TRBV29-1, the J call TRBJ2-7; D possibly corresponds to TRBD2 (7 bases). This CDR3 is 15 amino acids long. In germline, CDR1 is SQVTM, CDR2 ANQGSEA. Deletions cut 6 bases from V and 0 bases from J, with 18 bases between.

V usage is TRBV11-3 and J usage is TRBJ2-5; 10 bases line up with TRBD2. Germline lookup yields CDR1 SGHNT and CDR2 YENEEA. V shed 4 bases and J 2 bases; nucleotides not matched to a gene: 4. The CDR3 is 15 amino acids. CDR3: CASSSRSGGQETQYF. CDR3 coding DNA: TGTGCCAGCAGCTCACGTAGCGGGGGGCAAGAGACCCAGTACTTC.

Only a few counts were recorded for this clonotype. The gene calls are TRBV6-1 and TRBJ2-3; 10 bases align to TRBD1. The CDR3 runs 17 residues. The ends lost 6 bases at V and 1 base at J; junction bases unmatched: 10. Germline V gene data show CDR1 as MNHNS and CDR2 as SASEGT. CDR3 protein: CASSPGQGLVGTDTQYF. For the CDR3, the DNA is TGTGCCAGCAGCCCGGGACAGGGGCTTGTCGGCACAGATACGCAGTATTTT.

The chain couples TRBV7-9 to TRBJ2-1; 9 positions agree with TRBD2. The length of the CDR3 is 17 residues. The trim removed 1 base at V and 4 bases at J, leaving 8 bases unmatched. Germline V gives CDR1 SEHNR, CDR2 FQNEAQ (reference sequence). CDR3 bases: TGTGCCAGCAGCTTAGGCTTCGGGACTAGCCCATACAATGAGCAGTTCTTC. Its protein product is CASSLGFGTSPYNEQFF.